The 9 T cell receptor beta chains in this list originate from one sample, sequenced in a study of T cell changes during pregnancy in multiple sclerosis. Assay used: immunoSEQ multiplex PCR; TCRdb lists only in-frame clones, some missing. The data show roughly 67,000 clones, 91% seen once. The material sequenced was peripheral blood, taken in the second trimester of pregnancy. Receptor source: a female donor with multiple sclerosis, enrolled in a pregnancy study.

This chain links TRBV9 with TRBJ2-3; D gene ambiguous. Germline V CDR1 and CDR2: SGDLS, YYNGEE. The CDR3 is 15 amino acids. Between the trimmed V and J ends, which lost 4 bases and 0 bases, there was a span of 12 bases. CDR3 sequence: CASSLTMVSTDTQYF. The CDR3 DNA follows: TGTGCCAGCAGCCTTACTATGGTTAGCACAGATACGCAGTATTTT.

This clone was observed a handful of times. V usage is TRBV18 and J usage is TRBJ2-6; D is perhaps TRBD1 (7 bases). The germline CDR1 and CDR2 sequences are KGHSH and LQKENI. V was pared by 6 bases and J by 0 bases, with 12 bases between. The CDR3 is 16 residues long. DNA for the CDR3: TGTGCCAGCTCCCCCCAGGGGGGCTCTGGGGCCAACGTCCTGACTTTC. Its protein is CASSPQGGSGANVLTF.

The V gene is TRBV7-2, the J gene TRBJ2-7, with TRBD2 matching 10 bases. CDR1 is SGHTA, CDR2 FQGNSA, per germline. The CDR3 length is 18 residues. After removal of 1 base from V and 3 bases from J, the junction contained 12 bases not matched to a gene. The CDR3 protein is CASSLGASGSPSRYEQYF. DNA of the CDR3: TGTGCCAGCAGCTTAGGTGCTAGCGGGAGCCCCTCGCGCTACGAGCAGTACTTC.

The chain combines TRBV7-7 with TRBJ2-7; D not certain. The germline V gene has CDR1 SSHAT and CDR2 FNYEAQ (reference sequence). V lost 5 bases and J 6 bases, leaving 14 bases between the germline ends. This CDR3 region has 13 residues. CDR3 amino acids: CASSPRGRAEQYF. The CDR3 bases are TGTGCCAGCAGCCCCCGCGGCCGTGCCGAGCAGTACTTC.

This chain joins TRBV6-5 and TRBJ2-4, with 9 bases identical to TRBD1. J was trimmed by 4 bases and V by 7 bases; bases with no gene match: 8. The CDR3 length is 15 residues. The germline CDR1 and CDR2 sequences are MNHEY and SVGAGI. This CDR3 is CASTPSGTGKNIQYF. DNA of the CDR3: TGTGCCAGCACCCCCTCCGGGACAGGGAAAAACATTCAGTACTTC.

V and J are TRBV27 and TRBJ2-3; 12 bases map to TRBD2. Germline CDR1 MNHEY, CDR2 SMNVEV (reference sequence). The CDR3 is made up of 17 amino acids. V shed 4 bases and J 4 bases; nucleotides not matched to a gene: 9. The CDR3, as DNA: TGTGCCAGCAGTTCTAGGACTAGCGGGACTTGGCCAGATACGCAGTATTTT. This gives the protein CASSSRTSGTWPDTQYF.

This clone was counted only a few times. J is TRBJ2-1 and V is TRBV6-5, with TRBD2 matching over 14 bases. Germline assignment: CDR1 MNHEY and CDR2 SVGAGI. This CDR3 has 14 residues. Trimming cost V 5 bases and J 10 bases; bases outside gene matches: 4. CDR3 sequence (DNA): TGTGCCAGCAGTGGGACTAGCGGGGGAATCGAGCAGTTCTTC. Translation: CASSGTSGGIEQFF.

The V and J genes are TRBV4-3 and TRBJ2-3; 15 nucleotides agree with TRBD2. This CDR3 is 17 amino acids long. Germline CDR1 LGHNA, CDR2 YSLEER. V was clipped by 4 bases and J by 3 bases; unmatched bases: 5. CDR3 region: CASSRTSGGAGTDTQYF. Here the CDR3 DNA reads TGCGCCAGCAGCCGGACTAGCGGGGGGGCCGGAACAGATACGCAGTATTTT.

The chain employs TRBV28 and TRBJ2-5; 7 bases match TRBD1. Germline CDR1 reads MDHEN; CDR2 reads SYDVKM. The CDR3 is 13 amino acids. CDR3 nucleotides: TGTGCAAAGCGACAGGGACGAGGAGAGACCCAGTACTTC. Its translation is CAKRQGRGETQYF. The full variable domain, completed using reference TRBV28 and TRBJ2-5, is DVKVTQSSRYLVKRTGEKVFLECVQDMDHENMFWYRQDPGLGLRLIYFSYDVKMKEKGDIPEGYSVSREKKERFSLILESASTNQTSMYLCAKRQGRGETQYFGPGTRLLVL.